The text below deals with one T cell receptor beta chain. As yet, its antigen is unknown. This specimen belongs to a study of cytomegalovirus exposure and HLA in healthy donors. About the study: Some 200 million T cells yielded under 130 million unique TCR beta sequences in earlier analysis.

Findings and caveats of the study: TCR beta V- and J-gene trimming, according to a later analysis, was linked to a missense DCLRE1C variant.

PCR was performed using 60 Vbeta and 13 Jbeta primers. Measured with immunoSEQ multiplex PCR; TCRdb has only the in-frame clones, and not every one. The sample includes roughly 200,000 clones, about four fifths of them seen just once. Germline assignment: CDR1 SGHRS and CDR2 YFSETQ. The CDR3 runs 15 residues. V was trimmed by 0 bases and J by 7 bases, leaving 14 bases between them. The sample consisted of PBMCs. This TCR came from a woman in her late teens or twenties in good health and CMV-seronegative. J is TRBJ2-1 and V is TRBV5-1; a weak D match, TRBD2 (5 bases). CDR3 sequence: CASSLDGNEGNEQFF. CDR3 DNA: TGCGCCAGCAGCTTGGACGGAAACGAGGGAAATGAGCAGTTCTTC.